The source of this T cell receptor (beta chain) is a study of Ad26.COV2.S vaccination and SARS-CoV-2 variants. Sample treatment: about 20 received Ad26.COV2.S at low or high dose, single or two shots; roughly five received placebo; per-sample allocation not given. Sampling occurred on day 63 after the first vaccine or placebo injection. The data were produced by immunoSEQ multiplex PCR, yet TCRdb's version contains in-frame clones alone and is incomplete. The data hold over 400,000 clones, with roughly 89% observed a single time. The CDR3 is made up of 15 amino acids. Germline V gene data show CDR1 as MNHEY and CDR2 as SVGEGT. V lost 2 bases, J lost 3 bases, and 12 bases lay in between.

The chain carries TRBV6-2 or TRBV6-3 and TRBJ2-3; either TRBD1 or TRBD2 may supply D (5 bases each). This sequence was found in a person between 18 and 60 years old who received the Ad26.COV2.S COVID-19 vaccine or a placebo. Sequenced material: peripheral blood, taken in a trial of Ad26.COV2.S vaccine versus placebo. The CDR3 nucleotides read TGTGCCAGCAGTTACGGGACCCCGACGACAGATACGCAGTATTTT. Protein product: CASSYGTPTTDTQYF.